Each of the 22 T cell receptor beta chains below was sequenced from the same sample in a study of T cells expressing NK-cell markers. TCRdb reprocessed the 5' RACE reads and stores each CDR3 protein as one record, lacking DNA. This repertoire comprises over 150,000 distinct CDR3 sequences; its ten largest clones make up 20%. Sequencing used blood T cells: a sorted CD56 or NKG2C T cell subset, CD4+ or CD8+ T cells, or bulk PBMC T cells (not recorded which). These receptors all come from a man aged 18-75 years in good health.

V usage is TRBV20-1 and J usage is TRBJ2-1. CDR3 length equals 16 residues. CDR1 and CDR2 from the germline V gene are DFQATT and SNEGSKA (reference sequence). CDR3 sequence: CSARGQEWGFYNEQFF.

The CDR3 protein is CASSPRPGPNSPLHF. The V and J genes are TRBV12-3 or TRBV12-4 and TRBJ1-6; TCRdb outputs TRBD1, but without DNA this stays unchecked. The CDR3 length is 15 residues.

V and J are TRBV6-1 and TRBJ2-1. The CDR3 covers 11 residues. The germline V gene encodes CDR1 MNHNS and CDR2 SASEGT. CDR3 region: CATQPYNEQFF.

The chain employs TRBV2 and TRBJ2-7; TCRdb outputs TRBD1, but without DNA this stays unchecked. Germline V lookup: CDR1 SNHLY, CDR2 FYNNEI. The CDR3 extends over 17 amino acids. The CDR3: CASSDRVELSVNYEQYF.

The rearrangement links TRBV3-1 to TRBJ2-2; the D gene TCRdb calls, TRBD2, cannot be checked with no DNA. The CDR3 is made up of 14 amino acids. CDR1 is LGHDT and CDR2 is YNNKEL in the germline V gene (reference sequence). CDR3 sequence: CASGTSGFTGELFF.

The chain carries TRBV27 and TRBJ2-3. Germline CDR1 and CDR2: MNHEY and SMNVEV (reference sequence). The CDR3 is 14 residues long. CDR3 loop: CAIASMTVPDTQYF.

The chain uses TRBV5-1 and TRBJ1-1; TCRdb calls TRBD1, which cannot be checked without DNA. The length of the CDR3 is 14 residues. Germline CDR1 and CDR2: SGHRS and YFSETQ. CDR3: CASSSQWTGDEAFF.

The V and J genes are TRBV6-1 and TRBJ1-5; the D gene TCRdb calls, TRBD1, cannot be checked with no DNA. Germline values: CDR1 MNHNS, CDR2 SASEGT. The length of the CDR3 is 14 residues. This CDR3 reads CACGGQGANQPQHF.

The rearrangement links TRBV5-5 to TRBJ2-5. Germline-derived CDR1 and CDR2 are SGHKS and YYEKEE (reference sequence). CDR3 length: 14 amino acids. The CDR3: CASSWGFGRETQYF.

The chain uses TRBV5-4 and TRBJ1-3; TCRdb's D call of TRBD1 is untestable without DNA. Germline CDR1 SGHNT, CDR2 YYREEE (reference sequence). The CDR3 loop spans 18 amino acids. The CDR3 is CASSLIRTGLLYGNTIYF.

V gene TRBV3-1 combines with J gene TRBJ2-7; the D gene TCRdb calls, TRBD2, cannot be checked with no DNA. Germline CDR1 reads LGHDT; CDR2 reads YNNKEL (reference sequence). CDR3 size: 14 residues. The CDR3 loop reads CASSLGLKDYEQYF.

This chain links TRBV20-1 with TRBJ1-5; TCRdb gives TRBD1 as the D gene, but with no DNA this cannot be confirmed. The CDR3 length is 17 residues. Germline CDR1 reads DFQATT; CDR2 reads SNEGSKA (reference sequence). The CDR3 here is CSARDRYGRESDQPQHF.

CDR3 residues: CASSDGGTGVTEQFF. This sequence joins TRBV6-4 and TRBJ2-1; the TCRdb call, TRBD1, lacks DNA for checking. Per the germline V gene, CDR1 is MRHNA and CDR2 is SNTAGT. This CDR3 is 15 amino acids long.

This chain connects TRBV27 to TRBJ2-1; no DNA is available, so the TRBD1 call from TCRdb remains unchecked. In germline, CDR1 is MNHEY, CDR2 SMNVEV (reference sequence). CDR3 size: 15 residues. CDR3 in amino acids: CASSPWAIRYNEQFF.

The rearrangement uses TRBV12-3 or TRBV12-4 and TRBJ2-5; TCRdb's assignment of TRBD2 cannot be checked, as there is no DNA. The CDR3 extends over 16 amino acids. Here the CDR3 reads CASSTKARGGPETQYF.

The V and J genes are TRBV23-1 and TRBJ1-2; the TCRdb call, TRBD1, lacks DNA for checking. TRBV23-1 is treated as an ORF (open reading frame) with a function not yet certain. The CDR3 consists of 18 residues. This CDR3 reads CASSLPYHDGCPEYGYTF.

The chain joins TRBV19 to TRBJ2-7; absent DNA, TCRdb's TRBD2 call cannot be checked. CDR1 LNHDA and CDR2 SQIVND come from the germline V gene (reference sequence). CDR3 length equals 13 residues. This chain's CDR3 is CASMGEQTYEQYF.

This chain connects TRBV5-6 to TRBJ2-1; the TCRdb call, TRBD1, lacks DNA for checking. CDR1 and CDR2 from the germline V gene are SGHDT and YYEEEE. This CDR3 region has 15 residues. CDR3 protein: CASSLLFGGSNEQFF.

V usage is TRBV4-1 and J usage is TRBJ2-5; without DNA, the TCRdb call of TRBD1 cannot be checked. Germline V CDR1 and CDR2: MGHRA, YSYEKL. The CDR3 sequence is 15 residues long. The CDR3 loop reads CASSQDRGQRETQYF.

The CDR3 spells CATSSGQGPGGETQYF. The rearrangement links TRBV24-1 to TRBJ2-5; the D call from TCRdb, TRBD1, cannot be confirmed without DNA. CDR1 and CDR2 (germline): KGHDR, SFDVKD. This CDR3 has 16 amino acids.

V gene TRBV28 combines with J gene TRBJ2-5; lacking DNA, the TRBD2 call made by TCRdb goes unchecked. CDR1 MDHEN and CDR2 SYDVKM come from the germline V gene. CDR3 length: 14 amino acids. CDR3 sequence: CASTNPSGKETQYF.

The chain couples TRBV6-1 to TRBJ2-1. The CDR3 contains 13 residues. The germline V gene has CDR1 MNHNS and CDR2 SASEGT. CDR3 region: CASSEDDWNEQFF.